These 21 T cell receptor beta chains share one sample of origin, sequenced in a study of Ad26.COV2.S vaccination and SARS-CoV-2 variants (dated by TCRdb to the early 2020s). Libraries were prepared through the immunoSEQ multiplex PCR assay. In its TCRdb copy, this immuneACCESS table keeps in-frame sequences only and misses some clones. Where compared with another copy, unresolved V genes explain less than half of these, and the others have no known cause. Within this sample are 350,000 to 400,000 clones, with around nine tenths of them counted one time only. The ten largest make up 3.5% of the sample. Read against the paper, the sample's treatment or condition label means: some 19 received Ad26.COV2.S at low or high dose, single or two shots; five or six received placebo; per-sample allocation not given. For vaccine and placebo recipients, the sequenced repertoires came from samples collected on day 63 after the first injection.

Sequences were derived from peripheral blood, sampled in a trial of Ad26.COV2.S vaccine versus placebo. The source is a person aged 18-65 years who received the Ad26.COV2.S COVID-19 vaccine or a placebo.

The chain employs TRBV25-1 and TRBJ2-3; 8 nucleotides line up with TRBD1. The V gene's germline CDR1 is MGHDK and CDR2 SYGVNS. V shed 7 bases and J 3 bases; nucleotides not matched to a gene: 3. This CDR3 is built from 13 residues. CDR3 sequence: CASNTGGTDTQYF. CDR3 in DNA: TGTGCCAGCAACACAGGGGGGACAGATACGCAGTATTTT.

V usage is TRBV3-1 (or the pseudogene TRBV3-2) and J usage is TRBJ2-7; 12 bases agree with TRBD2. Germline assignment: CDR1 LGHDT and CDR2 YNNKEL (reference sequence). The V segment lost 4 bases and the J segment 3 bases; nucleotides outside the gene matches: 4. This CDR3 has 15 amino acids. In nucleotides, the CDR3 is TGTGCCAGCAGCCGGACTAGCGGGGAAGACTACGAGCAGTACTTC. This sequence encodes CASSRTSGEDYEQYF.

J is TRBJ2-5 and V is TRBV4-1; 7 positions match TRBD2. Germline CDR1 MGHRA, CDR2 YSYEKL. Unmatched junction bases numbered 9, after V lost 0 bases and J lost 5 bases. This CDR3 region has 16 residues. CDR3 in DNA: TGCGCCAGCAGCCAAGACGCTAGCGGTCGTCTGGAGACCCAGTACTTC. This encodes CASSQDASGRLETQYF.

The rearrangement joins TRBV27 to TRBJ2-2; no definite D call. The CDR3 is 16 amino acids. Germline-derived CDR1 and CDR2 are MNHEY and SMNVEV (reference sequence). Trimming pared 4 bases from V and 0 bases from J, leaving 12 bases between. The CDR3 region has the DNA TGTGCCAGCAGTTCCCCCCACAGCCCGAACACCGGGGAGCTGTTTTTT. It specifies CASSSPHSPNTGELFF.

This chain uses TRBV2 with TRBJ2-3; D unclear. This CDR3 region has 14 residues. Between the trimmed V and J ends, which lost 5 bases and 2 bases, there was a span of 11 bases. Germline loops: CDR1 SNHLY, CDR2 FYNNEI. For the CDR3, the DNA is TGTGCCAGCAGTATAATTACTACCACAGATACGCAGTATTTT. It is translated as CASSIITTTDTQYF.

As DNA, the CDR3 is TGTGCCAGCAGCCATGCCTACAATGAGCAGTTCTTC. This sequence encodes CASSHAYNEQFF. The rearrangement uses TRBV3-1 (or the pseudogene TRBV3-2) and TRBJ2-1, with D hard to call. The CDR3 sequence is 12 residues long. The germline gives CDR1 LGHDT, CDR2 YNNKEL (reference sequence). With 3 bases removed from V and 2 bases from J, the gap between germline ends came to 2 bases.

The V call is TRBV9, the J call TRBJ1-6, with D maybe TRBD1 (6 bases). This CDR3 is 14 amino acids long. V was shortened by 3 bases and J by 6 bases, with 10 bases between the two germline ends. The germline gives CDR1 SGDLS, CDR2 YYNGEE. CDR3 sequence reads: CASSAGQFNSPLHF. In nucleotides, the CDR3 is TGTGCCAGCAGCGCCGGACAGTTTAATTCACCCCTCCACTTT.

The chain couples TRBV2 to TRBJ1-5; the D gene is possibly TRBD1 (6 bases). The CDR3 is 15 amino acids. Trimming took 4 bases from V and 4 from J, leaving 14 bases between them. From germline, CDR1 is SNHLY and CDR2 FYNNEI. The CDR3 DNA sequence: TGTGCCAGCAGTGGCAACCCCGGGACAAATCAGCCCCAGCATTTT. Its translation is CASSGNPGTNQPQHF. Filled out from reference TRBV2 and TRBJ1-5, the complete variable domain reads EPEVTQTPSHQVTQMGQEVILRCVPISNHLYFYWYRQILGQKVEFLVSFYNNEISEKSEIFDDQFSVERPDGSNFTLKIRSTKLEDSAMYFCASSGNPGTNQPQHFGDGTRLSIL.

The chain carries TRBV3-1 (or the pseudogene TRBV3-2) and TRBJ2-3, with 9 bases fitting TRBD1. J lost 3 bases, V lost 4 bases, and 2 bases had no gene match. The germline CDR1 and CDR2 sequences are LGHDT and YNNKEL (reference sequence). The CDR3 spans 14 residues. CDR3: CASSRDRVTDTQYF. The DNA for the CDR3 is TGTGCCAGCAGCCGGGACAGGGTGACAGATACGCAGTATTTT.

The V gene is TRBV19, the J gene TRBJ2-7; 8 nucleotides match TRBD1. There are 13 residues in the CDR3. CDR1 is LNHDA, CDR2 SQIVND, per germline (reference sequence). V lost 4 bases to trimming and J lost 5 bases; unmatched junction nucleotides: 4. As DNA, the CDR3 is TGTGCCAGTAGTAGCGACAGGGGTAACGAGCAGTACTTC. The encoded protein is CASSSDRGNEQYF.

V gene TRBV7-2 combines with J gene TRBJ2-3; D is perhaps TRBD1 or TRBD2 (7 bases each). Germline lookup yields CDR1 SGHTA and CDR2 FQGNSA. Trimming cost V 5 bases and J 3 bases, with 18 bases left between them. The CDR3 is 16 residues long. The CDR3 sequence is CASSPGGSGVTDTQYF. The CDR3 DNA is TGTGCCAGCAGCCCAGGGGGGAGCGGGGTAACAGATACGCAGTATTTT.

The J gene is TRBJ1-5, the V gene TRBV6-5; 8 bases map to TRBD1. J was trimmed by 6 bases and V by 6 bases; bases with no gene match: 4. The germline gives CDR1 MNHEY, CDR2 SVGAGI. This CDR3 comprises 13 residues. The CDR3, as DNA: TGTGCCAGCAGGCAGGGGGCGTTTCAGCCCCAGCATTTT. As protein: CASRQGAFQPQHF.

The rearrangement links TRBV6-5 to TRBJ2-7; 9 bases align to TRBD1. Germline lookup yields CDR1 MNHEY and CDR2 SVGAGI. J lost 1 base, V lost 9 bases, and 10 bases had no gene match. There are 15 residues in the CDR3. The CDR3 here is CASWSGTGMSYEQYF. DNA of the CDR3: TGTGCCAGTTGGTCCGGGACAGGGATGTCCTACGAGCAGTACTTC.

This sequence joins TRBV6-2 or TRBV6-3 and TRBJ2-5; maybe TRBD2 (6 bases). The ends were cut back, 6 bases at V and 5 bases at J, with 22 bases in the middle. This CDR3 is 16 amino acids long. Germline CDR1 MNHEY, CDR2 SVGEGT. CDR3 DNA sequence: TGTGCCAGCAGCCGCCTGGGCGGGGACTTGATTGAGACCCAGTACTTC. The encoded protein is CASSRLGGDLIETQYF.

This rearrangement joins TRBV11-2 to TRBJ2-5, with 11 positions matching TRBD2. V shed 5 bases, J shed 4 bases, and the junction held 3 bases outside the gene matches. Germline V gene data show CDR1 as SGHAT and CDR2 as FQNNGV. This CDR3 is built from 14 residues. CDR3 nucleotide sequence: TGTGCCAGCAGCGTGACTAGCGGGGTAGAGACCCAGTACTTC. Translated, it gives CASSVTSGVETQYF.

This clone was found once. The CDR3 here is CASSQAGETQYF. The DNA of the CDR3 is TGCGCCAGCAGCCAGGCGGGAGAGACCCAGTACTTC. This sequence joins TRBV4-1 and TRBJ2-5; D may be TRBD2 (5 bases). Germline CDR1 MGHRA, CDR2 YSYEKL. The V and J ends lost 3 bases and 4 bases respectively, with 6 bases between them. CDR3 length equals 12 residues.

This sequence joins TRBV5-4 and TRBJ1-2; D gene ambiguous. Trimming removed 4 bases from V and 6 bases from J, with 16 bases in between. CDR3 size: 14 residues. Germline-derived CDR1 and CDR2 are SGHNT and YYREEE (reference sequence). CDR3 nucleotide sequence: TGTGCCAGCAGCGGTAAGGGTAGGCCCGATGGCTACACCTTC. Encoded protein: CASSGKGRPDGYTF.

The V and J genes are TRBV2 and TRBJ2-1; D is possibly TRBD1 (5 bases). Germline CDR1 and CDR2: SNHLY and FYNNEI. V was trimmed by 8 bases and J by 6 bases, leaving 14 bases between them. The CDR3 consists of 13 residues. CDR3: CASALVGANEQFF. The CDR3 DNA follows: TGTGCCAGCGCCTTGGTAGGGGCCAATGAGCAGTTCTTC.

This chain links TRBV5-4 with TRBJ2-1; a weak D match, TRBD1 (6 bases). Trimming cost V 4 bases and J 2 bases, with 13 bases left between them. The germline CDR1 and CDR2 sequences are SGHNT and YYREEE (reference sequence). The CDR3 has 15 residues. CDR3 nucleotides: TGTGCCAGCAGCCCGGACAGTTTAACCTACAATGAGCAGTTCTTC. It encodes CASSPDSLTYNEQFF.

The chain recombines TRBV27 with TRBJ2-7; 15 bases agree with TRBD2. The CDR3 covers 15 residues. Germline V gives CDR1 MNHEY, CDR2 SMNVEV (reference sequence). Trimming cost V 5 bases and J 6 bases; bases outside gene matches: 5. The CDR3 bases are TGTGCCAGCAGTACGTGGACTAGCGGGGGGGTCGAGCAGTACTTC. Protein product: CASSTWTSGGVEQYF.

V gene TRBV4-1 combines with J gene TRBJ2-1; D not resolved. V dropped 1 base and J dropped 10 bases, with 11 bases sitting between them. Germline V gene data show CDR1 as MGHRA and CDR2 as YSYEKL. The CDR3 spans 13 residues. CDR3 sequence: CASSQVAVGEQFF. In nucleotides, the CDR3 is TGCGCCAGCAGCCAAGTTGCGGTGGGCGAGCAGTTCTTC.